The clone carrying this T cell receptor beta chain was found a few times. The antigen remains unidentified. A universal primer site was incorporated via template switching, and the cDNA contained unique molecular identifiers. TCRdb analysed the 5' RACE reads with MiXCR anew, one entry per CDR3 protein. This table holds about 250,000 distinct CDR3 sequences, 7.5% found once. These data come from a study of identical twins. Study results and limitations: Out-of-frame TCR alpha sharing in monozygotic twins exceeded recombination model predictions. Out-of-frame alpha sequences shared by twins were enriched for low generation probability.

The germline gives CDR1 DFQATT, CDR2 SNEGSKA (reference sequence). V lost 1 base and J lost 2, with 12 bases in between. CDR3 length equals 14 residues. The same specimen was also included in a second study, on yellow fever vaccine responses in identical twins. That work adds: Twin vaccine T cell responses reportedly seemed partly convergent, partly personalized.

Sample: CD8+ T cells sorted from blood. The clonotype originates from a woman aged 18-29 years in good health. The chain is built from TRBV20-1 and TRBJ2-7; TRBD2 is a possible D gene (5 bases). The CDR3 protein is CSARVLATTYEQYF. CDR3 nucleotide sequence: TGCAGTGCTAGAGTTCTAGCAACCACCTACGAGCAGTACTTC.